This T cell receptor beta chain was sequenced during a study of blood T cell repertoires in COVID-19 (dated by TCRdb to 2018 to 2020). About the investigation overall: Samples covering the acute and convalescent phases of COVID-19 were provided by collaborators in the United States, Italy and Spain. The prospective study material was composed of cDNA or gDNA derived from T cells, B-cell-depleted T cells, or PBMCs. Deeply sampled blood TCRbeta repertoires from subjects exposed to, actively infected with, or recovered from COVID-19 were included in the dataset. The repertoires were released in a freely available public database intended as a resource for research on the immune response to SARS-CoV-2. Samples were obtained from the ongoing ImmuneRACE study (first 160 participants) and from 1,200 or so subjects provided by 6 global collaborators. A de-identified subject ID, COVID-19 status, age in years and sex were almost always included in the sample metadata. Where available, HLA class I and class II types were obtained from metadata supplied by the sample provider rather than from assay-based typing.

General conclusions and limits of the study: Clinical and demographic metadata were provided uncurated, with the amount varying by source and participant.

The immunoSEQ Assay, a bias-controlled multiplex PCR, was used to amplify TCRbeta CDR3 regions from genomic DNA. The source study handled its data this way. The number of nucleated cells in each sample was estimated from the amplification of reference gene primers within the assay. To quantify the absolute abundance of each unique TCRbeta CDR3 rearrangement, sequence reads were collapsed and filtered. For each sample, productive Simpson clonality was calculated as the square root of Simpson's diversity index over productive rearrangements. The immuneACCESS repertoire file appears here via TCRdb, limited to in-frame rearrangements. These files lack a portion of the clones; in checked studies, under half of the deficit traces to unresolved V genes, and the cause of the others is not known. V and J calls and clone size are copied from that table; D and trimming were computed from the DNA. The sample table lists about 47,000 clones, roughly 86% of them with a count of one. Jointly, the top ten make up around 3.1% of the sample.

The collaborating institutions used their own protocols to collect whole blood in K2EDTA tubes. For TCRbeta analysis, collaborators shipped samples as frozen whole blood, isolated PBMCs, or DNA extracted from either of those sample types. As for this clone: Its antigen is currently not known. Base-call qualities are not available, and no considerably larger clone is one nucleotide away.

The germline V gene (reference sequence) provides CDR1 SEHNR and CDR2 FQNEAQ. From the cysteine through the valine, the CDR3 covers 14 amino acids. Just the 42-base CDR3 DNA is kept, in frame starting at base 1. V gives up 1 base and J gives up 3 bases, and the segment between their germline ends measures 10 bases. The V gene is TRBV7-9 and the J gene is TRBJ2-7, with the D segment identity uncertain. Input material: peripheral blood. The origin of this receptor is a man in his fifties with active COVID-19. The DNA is TGTGCCAGCAGCTTAGATCGGCCAGGCTACGAGCAGTACGTC. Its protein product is CASSLDRPGYEQYV.